This T cell receptor (beta chain) was identified in a study of shared clonotypes between healthy human individuals. The V end was cut by 6 bases, the J end by 0 bases, with 15 bases between. The CDR3 totals 16 residues. The germline V gene has CDR1 MDHEN and CDR2 SYDVKM. This was a deep-level run. Produced via immunoSEQ multiplex PCR; TCRdb's table is partial and in-frame only. The sample has millions of clones; 85% to 95% are singletons. The clonotype was recovered from a man aged 18-30 years in good health. Sequences were obtained from naive CD4+ T cells sorted from blood. Subset given: CD45RA+ positively selected. This chain joins TRBV28 and TRBJ1-3, with a tentative D call TRBD1 (5 bases). The CDR3 bases are TGTGCCAGCAGCGACAGTCCCCGAATCTCTGGAAACACCATATATTTT. Translating gives CASSDSPRISGNTIYF.